This T cell receptor beta chain was profiled in a study of blood T cell repertoires in COVID-19. Study-wide context: Acute-phase and convalescent COVID-19 samples originated in the United States, Italy and Spain. PBMCs, B-cell-depleted T cells, or T cells provided the cDNA or gDNA that made up the material.

The trim removed 6 bases at V and 1 base at J, leaving 12 bases unmatched. There are 18 residues in the CDR3. Germline assignment: CDR1 KGHSH and CDR2 LQKENI. The data were produced by immunoSEQ multiplex PCR, yet TCRdb's version contains in-frame clones alone and is incomplete. Of over 600,000 clones in the sample, about 87% were seen once. This chain joins TRBV18 and TRBJ1-3; the match to TRBD1 covers 10 bases. Sequencing was done on a sample of peripheral blood. This receptor was obtained from a woman aged 18-29 years with acute or convalescent COVID-19. The CDR3 nucleotides are TGTGCCAGCTCCATGGGACAGGGGATTCTAAAATCTGGAAACACCATATATTTT. It yields the protein CASSMGQGILKSGNTIYF. The full variable domain, rest sourced from reference TRBV18 and TRBJ1-3, is NAGVMQNPRHLVRRRGQEARLRCSPMKGHSHVYWYRQLPEEGLKFMVYLQKENIIDESGMPKERFSAEFPKEGPSILRIQQVVRGDSAAYFCASSMGQGILKSGNTIYFGEGSWLTVV.